This TCR beta chain was documented in a study of cytomegalovirus exposure and HLA in healthy donors. Study-level points and caveats: Exclusion as indistinguishable affected some V segments, including TRBV6-2 and TRBV6-3. TCR beta sequences reportedly predicted most subjects' HLA-A and HLA-B alleles accurately.

J lost 5 bases, V lost 4 bases, and 2 bases had no gene match. The CDR3 contains 14 residues. The germline V gene has CDR1 SGHRS and CDR2 YFSETQ. The PCR had 60 Vbeta and 13 Jbeta primers. Produced via immunoSEQ multiplex PCR; TCRdb's table is partial and in-frame only. The repertoire consists of 99,000 or so clones, with approximately 84% occurring once and the leading ten covering 5.6%. Regarding this clone: Its specificity is unknown.

The rearrangement uses TRBV5-1 and TRBJ2-7, with TRBD2 identical over 14 bases. This receptor was identified in a male donor in good health and CMV-seronegative. Sequenced sample: PBMCs. CDR3 bases: TGCGCCAGCAGCCCGGGACTAGCGGGAGACGAGCAGTACTTC. Residues: CASSPGLAGDEQYF.